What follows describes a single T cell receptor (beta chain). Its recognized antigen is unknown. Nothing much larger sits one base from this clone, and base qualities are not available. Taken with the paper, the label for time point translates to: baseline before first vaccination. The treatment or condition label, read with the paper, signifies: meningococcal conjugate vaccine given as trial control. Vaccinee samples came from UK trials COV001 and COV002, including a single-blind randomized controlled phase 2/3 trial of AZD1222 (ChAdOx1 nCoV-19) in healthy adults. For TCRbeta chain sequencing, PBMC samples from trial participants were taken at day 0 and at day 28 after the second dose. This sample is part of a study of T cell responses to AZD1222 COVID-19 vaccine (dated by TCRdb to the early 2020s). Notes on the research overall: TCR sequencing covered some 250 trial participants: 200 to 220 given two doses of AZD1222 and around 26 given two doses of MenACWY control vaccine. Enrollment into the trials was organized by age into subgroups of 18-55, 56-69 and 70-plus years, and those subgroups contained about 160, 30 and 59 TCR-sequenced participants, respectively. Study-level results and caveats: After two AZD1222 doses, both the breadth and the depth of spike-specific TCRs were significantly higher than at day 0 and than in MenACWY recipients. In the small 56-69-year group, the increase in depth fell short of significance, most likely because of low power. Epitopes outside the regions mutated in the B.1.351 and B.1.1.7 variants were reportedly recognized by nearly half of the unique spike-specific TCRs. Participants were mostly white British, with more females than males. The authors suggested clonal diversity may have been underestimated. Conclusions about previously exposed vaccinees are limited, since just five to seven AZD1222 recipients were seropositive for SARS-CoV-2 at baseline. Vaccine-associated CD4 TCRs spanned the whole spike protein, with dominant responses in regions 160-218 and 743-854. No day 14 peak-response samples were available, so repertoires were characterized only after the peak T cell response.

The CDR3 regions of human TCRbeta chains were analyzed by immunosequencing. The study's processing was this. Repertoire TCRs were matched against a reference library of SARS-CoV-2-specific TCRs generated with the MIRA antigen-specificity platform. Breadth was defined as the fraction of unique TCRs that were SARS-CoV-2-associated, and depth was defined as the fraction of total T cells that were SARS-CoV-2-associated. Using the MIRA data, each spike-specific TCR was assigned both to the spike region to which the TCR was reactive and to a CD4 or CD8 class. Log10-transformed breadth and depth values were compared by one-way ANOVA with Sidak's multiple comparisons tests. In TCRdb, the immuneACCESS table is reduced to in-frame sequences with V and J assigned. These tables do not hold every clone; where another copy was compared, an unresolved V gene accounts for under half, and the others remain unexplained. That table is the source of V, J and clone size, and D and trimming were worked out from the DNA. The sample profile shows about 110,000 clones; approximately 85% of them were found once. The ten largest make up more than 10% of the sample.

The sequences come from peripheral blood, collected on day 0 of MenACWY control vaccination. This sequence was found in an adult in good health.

The CDR3 protein is CASSIPSGRPQFF. The bases read TGTGCCAGTAGTATTCCCAGCGGGAGGCCGCAGTTCTTC. The chain was built from TRBV19 and TRBJ2-1, and 9 bases in between align with TRBD2. The CDR3 contains 13 residues, cysteine and phenylalanine counted. Only the CDR3 part of the read is kept: 39 bases, read in frame from the first base. The germline V and J ends show losses of 3 bases and 12 bases respectively, and no gene match explains 6 bases of the junction. CDR1 and CDR2 are read off the germline V gene (reference sequence) as LNHDA and SQIVND.